Below are 32 T cell receptor beta chains sequenced from a single sample in a study of cytomegalovirus exposure and HLA in healthy donors. PCR was performed using 60 Vbeta and 13 Jbeta primers. TCRdb keeps only in-frame clones here, not all; method: immunoSEQ multiplex PCR. Altogether over 150,000 clones are present, over 80% being singletons, with the ten largest covering 1.5% to 2%. The sequenced material came from PBMCs. These receptors came from a man aged 45-65 years in good health and CMV-seronegative.

The chain recombines TRBV7-3 with TRBJ2-7, with TRBD2 matching 7 bases. CDR1 SGHTA and CDR2 FQGTGA come from the germline V gene. Trimming took 1 base from V and 7 from J; bases not matched to a gene: 13. The CDR3 runs to 16 residues. CDR3 DNA sequence: TGTGCCAGCAGCTTAATGCCAGTCGCGGGAGCGAGGGAGCAGTACTTC. Translated: CASSLMPVAGAREQYF.

This clone was detected a few times. The V and J genes are TRBV12-5 and TRBJ1-1; no clear D. Germline V gene sequence: CDR1 LGHNT, CDR2 FRNRAP. V gave up 10 bases and J gave up 3 bases, with 9 bases separating them. The CDR3 contains 11 residues. DNA of the CDR3: TGTGCTACGCGGGAGGACACTGAAGCTTTCTTT. It translates to CATREDTEAFF.

V usage is TRBV9 and J usage is TRBJ1-4, with D perhaps matching TRBD1 (6 bases). Germline CDR1 reads SGDLS; CDR2 reads YYNGEE. V shed 0 bases and J shed 4 bases, with 10 bases lying between them. The CDR3 sequence is 15 residues long. Here the CDR3 reads CASSVGTDLNEKLFF. CDR3 sequence (DNA): TGTGCCAGCAGCGTAGGGACAGACCTTAATGAAAAACTGTTTTTT.

This clone occurred a few times. The V gene is TRBV2, the J gene TRBJ2-7; D gene ambiguous. V was trimmed by 1 base and J by 11 bases, leaving 9 bases between them. Germline assignment: CDR1 SNHLY and CDR2 FYNNEI. This CDR3 has 11 amino acids. CDR3 amino acids: CASSEGLEEYF. DNA for the CDR3: TGTGCCAGCAGTGAAGGACTGGAAGAGTACTTC.

The chain links TRBV2 to TRBJ1-2; possible D gene TRBD1, 6 bases. V was cut by 3 bases and J by 2 bases, with 7 bases left in between. Germline V lookup: CDR1 SNHLY, CDR2 FYNNEI. CDR3 length: 13 amino acids. CDR3 sequence (DNA): TGTGCCAGCAGTGACACAGGGAACTATGGCTACACCTTC. It translates to CASSDTGNYGYTF.

The chain combines TRBV28 with TRBJ2-2; TRBD2 aligns across 14 bases. The V and J ends lost 4 bases and 8 bases, in that order; junction bases with no gene match: 9. Per germline, CDR1 MDHEN and CDR2 SYDVKM. This CDR3 comprises 17 residues. The CDR3 region has the DNA TGTGCCAGCAGTTCCCATGGGACTAGCGGGAGAGGGGGGGAGCTGTTTTTT. Translating it yields CASSSHGTSGRGGELFF.

The genes are TRBV27 and TRBJ2-7; 11 nucleotides line up with TRBD1. Per the germline V gene, CDR1 is MNHEY and CDR2 is SMNVEV (reference sequence). The CDR3 runs to 15 residues. V was clipped by 2 bases and J by 7 bases; unmatched bases: 7. The CDR3 DNA reads TGTGCCAGCAGTTTAAGGACAGGGGGCCTCGAGGAGCAGTACTTC. Amino acids: CASSLRTGGLEEQYF.

This clone was recorded once. V is TRBV5-8 and J is TRBJ1-1, with TRBD1 identical over 8 bases. The CDR3 runs 15 residues. The V gene end was trimmed by 4 bases and the J gene end by 1 base; junction bases not matched to a gene: 6. Germline values: CDR1 SGHTS, CDR2 YDEGEE. The CDR3 DNA reads TGTGCCAGCAGCCGGGACAGGCATCCGAACACTGAAGCTTTCTTT. It is translated as CASSRDRHPNTEAFF.

The V and J genes are TRBV4-2 and TRBJ2-7; TRBD1 agrees at 11 bases. Germline CDR1 and CDR2: LGHNA and YNFKEQ. This CDR3 spans 15 amino acids. The ends lost 5 bases at V and 2 bases at J; junction bases unmatched: 5. CDR3 in DNA: TGTGCCAGCAGCTTCGGACAGGGGGCGCCCTACGAGCAGTACTTC. Translating it yields CASSFGQGAPYEQYF.

The sample holds one count of this clone. The chain couples TRBV7-9 to TRBJ1-1, with 7 bases aligning to TRBD1. The CDR3 is 15 residues long. The junction had 7 bases not matched to a gene; V was cut back by 5 bases and J by 1 base. The germline V gene has CDR1 SEHNR and CDR2 FQNEAQ (reference sequence). The CDR3 coding sequence is TGTGCCAGCAGCCCCCGGACAGGACAGAACACTGAAGCTTTCTTT. Amino acids: CASSPRTGQNTEAFF.

This chain links TRBV11-2 with TRBJ2-1, with 13 bases matching TRBD2. The germline V gene has CDR1 SGHAT and CDR2 FQNNGV. J gave up 15 bases and V 4 bases, and 12 bases lay outside the gene matches. This CDR3 region has 15 residues. As DNA, the CDR3 is TGTGCCAGCAGCTCCGGGACTAGCGGGATAACGGGTCTGTTCTTC. Protein product: CASSSGTSGITGLFF.

The J gene is TRBJ2-1, the V gene TRBV7-2, with TRBD1 matching 7 bases. This CDR3 spans 14 amino acids. The J segment lost 8 bases and the V segment lost 5 bases, leaving 9 bases of the junction unmatched. CDR1 is SGHTA, CDR2 FQGNSA, per germline. The CDR3: CASSQRQGSDEQFF. In DNA form, the CDR3 reads TGTGCCAGCAGCCAAAGACAGGGTTCCGATGAGCAGTTCTTC.

The genes are TRBV5-4 and TRBJ2-5; TRBD2 matches 12 bases. Gene TRBJ2-7 matches the end of the DNA better, so the J call may be wrong. Germline-derived CDR1 and CDR2 are SGHNT and YYREEE (reference sequence). This CDR3 comprises 15 residues. CDR3 region: CASSASGRASYEQYF. CDR3 DNA: TGTGCCAGCAGCGCTAGCGGGAGGGCAAGCTACGAGCAGTACTTC.

With regard to this clone: Additional DNA sequences in this sample encode the identical CDR3. The chain employs TRBV5-1 and TRBJ1-2; possibly TRBD1 for D (6 bases). Trimming took 0 bases from V and 0 from J, leaving 6 bases between them. Per germline, CDR1 SGHRS and CDR2 YFSETQ. The CDR3 length is 14 residues. The CDR3 nucleotides are TGCGCCAGCAGCTTGGGACAGGCTAACTATGGCTACACCTTC. Amino acids: CASSLGQANYGYTF. Together with reference TRBV5-1 and TRBJ1-2, the CDR3 gives the full variable domain: KAGVTQTPRYLIKTRGQQVTLSCSPISGHRSVSWYQQTPGQGLQFLFEYFSETQRNKGNFPGRFSGRQFSNSRSEMNVSTLELGDSALYLCASSLGQANYGYTFGSGTRLTVV.

The V call is TRBV7-3, the J call TRBJ2-7; D is perhaps TRBD2 (7 bases). Germline assignment: CDR1 SGHTA and CDR2 FQGTGA. There are 15 residues in the CDR3. V dropped 5 bases and J dropped 6 bases, with 20 bases sitting between them. CDR3 in DNA: TGTGCCAGCAGCCCTCAAGGGGGAGGGTGGGCCGAGCAGTACTTC. Protein: CASSPQGGGWAEQYF.

The chain has TRBV4-1 and TRBJ1-5; 9 nucleotides agree with TRBD1. J was trimmed by 4 bases and V by 1 base; bases with no gene match: 2. CDR3 length equals 15 residues. Germline CDR1 and CDR2: MGHRA and YSYEKL. The CDR3 region is CASSQADRGNQPQHF. The CDR3 coding sequence is TGCGCCAGCAGCCAAGCCGACAGGGGGAATCAGCCCCAGCATTTT.

The chain is built from TRBV29-1 and TRBJ2-7; D unresolved. This CDR3 comprises 13 residues. Germline V gene data show CDR1 as SQVTM and CDR2 as ANQGSEA. V lost 1 base and J lost 3, with 10 bases in between. The CDR3 reads CSVEVGTLYEQYF. CDR3 coding DNA: TGCAGCGTTGAAGTGGGCACTCTCTACGAGCAGTACTTC.

This chain joins TRBV29-1 and TRBJ1-1; 7 nucleotides align to TRBD1. CDR1 is SQVTM and CDR2 is ANQGSEA in the germline V gene. V lost 7 bases, J lost 3 bases, and 5 bases stayed unmatched. The CDR3 extends over 12 amino acids. The CDR3 sequence: CSGRRGDTEAFF. The DNA for the CDR3 is TGCAGCGGCCGCAGGGGGGACACTGAAGCTTTCTTT. Combining the CDR3 with reference TRBV29-1 and TRBJ1-1 gives the whole variable domain SAVISQKPSRDICQRGTSLTIQCQVDSQVTMMFWYRQQPGQSLTLIATANQGSEATYESGFVIDKFPISRPNLTFSTLTVSNMSPEDSSIYLCSGRRGDTEAFFGQGTRLTVV.

A note on this clone: The identical CDR3 is also encoded by other nucleotide sequences in the sample. The chain couples TRBV12-5 to TRBJ1-5; the D is unclear. The length of the CDR3 is 13 residues. CDR1 is LGHNT and CDR2 is FRNRAP in the germline V gene. Trimming removed 3 bases at V and 4 bases at J, with 7 bases between. CDR3 coding DNA: TGTGCTAGTGGTTTAGAGGGAAATCAGCCCCAGCATTTT. Amino acid sequence: CASGLEGNQPQHF. Filled out from reference TRBV12-5 and TRBJ1-5, the complete variable domain reads DARVTQTPRHKVTEMGQEVTMRCQPILGHNTVFWYRQTMMQGLELLAYFRNRAPLDDSGMPKDRFSAEMPDATLATLKIQPSEPRDSAVYFCASGLEGNQPQHFGDGTRLSIL.

The chain joins TRBV30 to TRBJ1-4; D is unresolved. The germline V gene encodes CDR1 GTSNPN and CDR2 SVGIG (reference sequence). V was pared by 8 bases and J by 7 bases, with 17 bases between. The CDR3 contains 13 residues. In DNA form, the CDR3 reads TGTGCCAGTAAAGGAGGCTTCGGTGAAAAACTGTTTTTT. Protein sequence: CASKGGFGEKLFF.

This clone has a handful of counts. The chain is built from TRBV6-5 and TRBJ1-6, with D unresolved. CDR3 length: 14 residues. Trimming removed 2 bases from V and 11 bases from J, with 13 bases in between. Looked up from germline, CDR1 is MNHEY and CDR2 is SVGAGI. The CDR3 region has the DNA TGTGCCAGCAGTTACGGCGGGATCGTAGCACCCCTCCACTTT. Residues: CASSYGGIVAPLHF.

The gene calls are TRBV30 and TRBJ2-2, with 12 bases matching TRBD2. The J segment lost 3 bases and the V segment lost 1 base, leaving 9 bases of the junction unmatched. Germline V CDR1 and CDR2: GTSNPN, SVGIG (reference sequence). The CDR3 runs to 18 residues. The CDR3 region is CAWSEFLAGGPYTGELFF. The CDR3, as DNA: TGTGCCTGGAGTGAGTTTCTAGCGGGAGGGCCGTACACCGGGGAGCTGTTTTTT.

Of note for this clone: Other DNA sequences in this sample translate to the same CDR3. CDR3 amino acids: CASSLGQATYEQYF. CDR3 sequence (DNA): TGCGCCAGCAGCTTGGGACAGGCAACCTACGAGCAGTACTTC. The V and J genes are TRBV5-1 and TRBJ2-7; D is perhaps TRBD1 (6 bases). The V gene lost 0 bases and the J gene lost 2 bases, with 9 bases spanning the gap. The CDR3 contains 14 residues. The germline gives CDR1 SGHRS, CDR2 YFSETQ.

The V gene is TRBV2, the J gene TRBJ1-1; 9 bases line up with TRBD1. Germline V gives CDR1 SNHLY, CDR2 FYNNEI. The V and J ends lost 4 bases and 4 bases, in that order; junction bases with no gene match: 4. This CDR3 comprises 14 residues. The CDR3 spells CASSAGTGSTEAFF. CDR3 nucleotide sequence: TGTGCCAGCAGTGCCGGGACAGGGTCCACTGAAGCTTTCTTT.

The J gene is TRBJ2-1, the V gene TRBV2; the match to TRBD1 covers 7 bases. Germline assignment: CDR1 SNHLY and CDR2 FYNNEI. V was clipped by 4 bases and J by 2 bases; unmatched bases: 5. The CDR3 runs to 15 residues. The CDR3 sequence is CASSVTGATYNEQFF. CDR3 sequence (DNA): TGTGCCAGCAGTGTTACAGGGGCGACCTACAATGAGCAGTTCTTC.

The CDR3, as DNA: TGTGCCAGTAGTCATCCATCGGGAGGGGGCCACATGAACACTGAAGCTTTCTTT. It yields the protein CASSHPSGGGHMNTEAFF. The V gene is TRBV19, the J gene TRBJ1-1, with 7 nucleotides matching TRBD1. CDR1 is LNHDA, CDR2 SQIVND, per germline (reference sequence). The CDR3 is made up of 18 amino acids. The V and J ends lost 5 bases and 0 bases, in that order; junction bases with no gene match: 15.

The gene calls are TRBV19 and TRBJ2-1, with TRBD1 as a possible D gene (6 bases). The germline V and J ends were trimmed by 4 bases and 0 bases, with 10 bases remaining between them. The CDR3 is made up of 15 amino acids. The germline CDR1 and CDR2 sequences are LNHDA and SQIVND (reference sequence). The CDR3 DNA is TGTGCCAGTAGTAGGACAGAGCCCTCCTACAATGAGCAGTTCTTC. Translation: CASSRTEPSYNEQFF.

The V gene is TRBV7-2, the J gene TRBJ2-2; possibly TRBD2 for D (6 bases). Deletions cut 5 bases from V and 8 bases from J, with 21 bases between. Germline CDR1 SGHTA, CDR2 FQGNSA. This CDR3 has 16 residues. The CDR3 DNA follows: TGTGCCAGCAGCCTCAGACTAGGGACCTTCGGAGGGGAGCTGTTTTTT. Translating gives CASSLRLGTFGGELFF.

The chain employs TRBV12-2 and TRBJ2-3; the D call TRBD1 from the table was never checked on the DNA. TRBV12-2 is tagged as a pseudogene. The length of the CDR3 is 14 residues. CDR3 residues: CASRLAQVADTQYF. DNA of the CDR3: TGTGCAAGTCGCTTAGCGCAGGTTGCAGATACGCAGTATTTT.

The gene calls are TRBV28 and TRBJ1-5, with a tentative D call TRBD1 (6 bases). Trimming left V 2 bases short and J 4 bases short, with 9 bases between. The CDR3 runs to 14 residues. Looked up from germline, CDR1 is MDHEN and CDR2 is SYDVKM. CDR3 region: CASSLIRGNQPQHF. For the CDR3, the DNA is TGTGCCAGCAGTTTAATCAGGGGAAATCAGCCCCAGCATTTT.

With respect to this clone: The junction does not match germline at one end; this may be a read error. The V and J genes are TRBV27 and TRBJ2-2; tentatively, D is TRBD2 (5 bases). Germline V gives CDR1 MNHEY, CDR2 SMNVEV (reference sequence). The CDR3 consists of 13 residues. This chain's CDR3 is CASSFSRTGELLF. Written as DNA, the CDR3 is TGTGCCAGCAGTTTTAGCCGCACCGGGGAGCTGCTTTTT.

This sequence joins TRBV7-2 and TRBJ2-3, with 9 positions matching TRBD2. Germline assignment: CDR1 SGHTA and CDR2 FQGNSA. The CDR3 runs to 16 residues. After removal of 0 bases from V and 3 bases from J, the junction contained 4 bases not matched to a gene. CDR3 residues: CASSLAGSGRTDTQYF. CDR3 bases: TGTGCCAGCAGCTTAGCGGGTAGCGGGAGAACAGATACGCAGTATTTT.